A selection of T cell receptor beta chains follows, all from one sample in a study of CD8+ T cells in alopecia areata. The assay was immunoSEQ multiplex PCR, and TCRdb's table has in-frame clones only and misses some. The table includes 150,000 to 200,000 clones, around 50% detected once. The source material was CD4+ T cells sorted from blood, sampled at week 0. The receptors were gathered from a human donor with alopecia areata. The CDR3 runs from the conserved cysteine through the conserved F or W. Each record gives: V gene, J gene, D gene, clone size, CDR3 DNA, CDR3 protein. D genes are given only for firm matches. Size is omitted from some rows. Given values are once, few, many or a class for expanded clones.

TRBV5-1	TRBJ1-6	TRBD1	.	TGCGCCAGCAGCTCCGCTCCAGGACAGGGGAATTCACCCCTCCACTTT	CASSSAPGQGNSPLHF
TRBV6-5	TRBJ1-4	.	.	TGTGCCAGCAGTTGGGGGTTTGCTAATGAAAAACTGTTTTTT	CASSWGFANEKLFF
TRBV29-1	TRBJ2-4	.	.	TGCAGCGTTGAAGACACAGTGGGTTTGAGCATTCAGTACTTC	CSVEDTVGLSIQYF
TRBV30	TRBJ2-2	TRBD1	once	TGTGCCTGGAGCTTCAGGACAGGGGGCACCGGGGAGCTGTTTTTT	CAWSFRTGGTGELFF
TRBV4-1	TRBJ1-2	TRBD1	.	TGCGCCAGCAGCCCGCCTATCCAGGGGGATGGCTACACCTTC	CASSPPIQGDGYTF
TRBV7-2	TRBJ1-5	TRBD1	.	TGTGCCAGCAGCTTAAACAGGGGGCCGGGTGGTGGGCCCCAGCATTTT	CASSLNRGPGGGPQHF
TRBV29-1	TRBJ2-3	.	.	TGCAGCGTTCGAGGCCGGAACACAGATACGCAGTATTTT	CSVRGRNTDTQYF
TRBV5-1	TRBJ2-7	TRBD2	.	TGCGCCAGCAGCTTGGTGGAGCGGGGGGTCTACGAGCAGTACTTC	CASSLVERGVYEQYF
TRBV11-2	TRBJ1-1	.	.	TGTGCCAGCAGCTTAGTGCAGGGAGGGTACACTGAAGCTTTCTTT	CASSLVQGGYTEAFF
TRBV2	TRBJ1-1	.	.	TGTGCCAGCGGCCAAAGGAGGGACACTGAAGCTTTCTTT	CASGQRRDTEAFF
TRBV6-1	TRBJ1-5	.	.	TGTGCCAGCAGTGAATCCCCGTGGGGCAATCAGCCCCAGCATTTT	CASSESPWGNQPQHF
TRBV27	TRBJ2-5	.	few	TGTGCCAGCAGTCGGGGTCCAGAGACCCAGTACTTC	CASSRGPETQYF
TRBV30	TRBJ1-2	.	.	TGTGCCTGGAGTGACGGGGGGGTCTGGGATGGCTACACCTTC	CAWSDGGVWDGYTF
TRBV7-3	TRBJ2-5	.	.	TGTGCCAGCAGACCAAGCCCCGGGGAGGAGACCCAGTACTTC	CASRPSPGEETQYF
TRBV29-1	TRBJ2-3	.	.	TGCAGCGTTAGGAGAGGGGGCACAGATACGCAGTATTTT	CSVRRGGTDTQYF
TRBV2	TRBJ1-1	.	.	TGTGCCAGCAGTGAAGATGGGTTAAACACTGAAGCTTTCTTT	CASSEDGLNTEAFF
TRBV5-1	TRBJ2-3	TRBD2	.	TGCGCCAGCAGCTCGGGACTACCCACAGATACGCAGTATTTT	CASSSGLPTDTQYF
TRBV11-3	TRBJ1-1	.	.	TGTGCCAGCAGCCCAGGGGAGGACACTGAAGCTTTCTTT	CASSPGEDTEAFF
TRBV6-5	TRBJ1-6	.	once	TGTGCCAGCAGACGAAGCCGGGACATCAATTCACCCCTCCACTTT	CASRRSRDINSPLHF
TRBV10-3	TRBJ1-1	.	.	TGTGCCATCAGTGAAACCGGGAACACTGAAGCTTTCTTT	CAISETGNTEAFF
TRBV10-3	TRBJ1-5	.	.	TGTGCCATCGGGAGGGCAGGCGGGAATCAGCCCCAGCATTTT	CAIGRAGGNQPQHF
TRBV19	TRBJ1-5	.	.	TGTGCCAGTAGTATCGCGCCGGGTAGCAATCAGCCCCAGCATTTT	CASSIAPGSNQPQHF
TRBV12-5	TRBJ2-5	.	.	TGTGCTAGTGGTTTGGGGCAGGGAGGAGAGACCCAGTACTTC	CASGLGQGGETQYF
TRBV19	TRBJ1-4	.	.	TGTGCCAGCAGTCAACCTGGCGGGAAGAGTGAAAAACTGTTTTTT	CASSQPGGKSEKLFF
TRBV10-3	TRBJ1-2	.	.	TGTGCCATCAGTGAGGCGCAGTCCTATGGCTACACCTTC	CAISEAQSYGYTF
TRBV5-6	TRBJ1-2	.	.	TGTGCCAGCAGTAACTATAGAGGCTACACCTTC	CASSNYRGYTF
TRBV10-3	TRBJ2-7	.	.	TGTGCCATCACCTCCCAGGGTATCGAGCAGTACTTC	CAITSQGIEQYF
TRBV29-1	TRBJ1-1	.	.	TGCAGCGCCGTTAGGAGAATTGAAGCTTTCTTT	CSAVRRIEAFF
TRBV6-1	TRBJ1-1	TRBD1	few	TGTGCCAGCATCTTCGGACAGGGTGGTCAGGAAGCTTTCTTT	CASIFGQGGQEAFF
TRBV6-5	TRBJ1-2	TRBD1	few	TGTGCCAGCAGTTGGACAGGGGATCGGTATGGCTACACCTTC	CASSWTGDRYGYTF
TRBV18	TRBJ2-5	.	.	TGTGCCAGCTCACGGGCAGGGTCAGAGACCCAGTACTTC	CASSRAGSETQYF
TRBV5-1	TRBJ1-2	.	.	TGCGCCAGCAGCTTGTCACAGGTGAACTATGGCTACACCTTC	CASSLSQVNYGYTF
TRBV4-2	TRBJ2-4	.	.	TGTGCCAGCAGCCAAGAACCCAAAAACATTCAGTACTTC	CASSQEPKNIQYF
TRBV7-9	TRBJ1-1	TRBD1	few	TGTGCCAGCAGCCTCCGGGACAGGTCTGTCGCTGAAGCTTTCTTT	CASSLRDRSVAEAFF
TRBV29-1	TRBJ1-2	.	once	TGCAGCGTTCTCTACGGGGACTATGGCTACACCTTC	CSVLYGDYGYTF
TRBV5-6	TRBJ2-7	.	.	TGTGCCAGCAGCTTGGCTGGGGGCGAGCAGTACTTC	CASSLAGGEQYF
TRBV29-1	TRBJ2-1	TRBD2	.	TGCAGCGTTTCACTAGCGGGGGGGCTCTATGAGCAGTTCTTC	CSVSLAGGLYEQFF
TRBV19	TRBJ1-5	TRBD1	.	TGTGCCAGTGAAAGACAGGGTGCCTTTTCGCCCCAGCATTTT	CASERQGAFSPQHF
TRBV29-1	TRBJ2-3	.	.	TGCAGCGTTGAATTGGGGGGTTCGGATACGCAGTATTTT	CSVELGGSDTQYF
TRBV29-1	TRBJ2-2	TRBD2	.	TGCAGCAGCCTCCTAGCGGGGAACACCGGGGAGCTGTTTTTT	CSSLLAGNTGELFF
TRBV27	TRBJ2-7	TRBD1	.	TGTGCCAGCAGTCAAGGACAGGGGGCTACCTACGAGCAGTACTTC	CASSQGQGATYEQYF
TRBV30	TRBJ2-7	.	once	TGTGCCTGGAGTGTGGCAGTGCTAGCCTCCTACGAGCAGTACTTC	CAWSVAVLASYEQYF
TRBV7-3	TRBJ2-5	.	.	TGTGCCAGCAGCTCAGACGTAAAGACCCAGTACTTC	CASSSDVKTQYF
TRBV4-1	TRBJ2-1	.	.	TGCGCCAGCAGCCAAGATGGGAGCTCCTACAATGAGCAGTTCTTC	CASSQDGSSYNEQFF
TRBV28	TRBJ1-6	.	few	TGTGCCAGCAGATTGACAGCCCGGAATTCACCCCTCCACTTT	CASRLTARNSPLHF
TRBV9	TRBJ1-2	.	.	TGTGCCAGCAGCGTAGACAGGGTCGGCTATGGCTACACCTTC	CASSVDRVGYGYTF
TRBV27	TRBJ2-7	TRBD1	.	TGTGCCAGCAGTTTAAGTTCGGGACAGGGCCCCTACGAGCAGTACTTC	CASSLSSGQGPYEQYF
TRBV28	TRBJ2-4	.	.	TGTGCCAGCAGCCTAGGAGGGGGCAACATTCAGTACTTC	CASSLGGGNIQYF
TRBV7-2	TRBJ2-5	TRBD2	few	TGTGCCAGCAGCACAAATAGCGGGGGGGCTGAGACCCAGTACTTC	CASSTNSGGAETQYF
TRBV7-9	TRBJ2-3	.	.	TGTGCCAGCAGCTTAGGCAGGGGTGTCACAGATACGCAGTATTTT	CASSLGRGVTDTQYF
TRBV5-1	TRBJ2-7	TRBD1	.	TGCGCCAGCGGACCCCGGGACAGCTCCTACGAGCAGTACTTC	CASGPRDSSYEQYF
TRBV30	TRBJ2-3	.	.	TGTGCCTGGAGTTTGGGGGGCAGGGCAGATACGCAGTATTTT	CAWSLGGRADTQYF
TRBV6-4	TRBJ1-6	.	.	TGTGCCAGCAGTCAGGAGGGAAACTCACCCCTCCACTTT	CASSQEGNSPLHF
TRBV10-3	TRBJ1-6	.	few	TGTGCCATCAGGATGGACAGCCCTAATTCACCCCTCCACTTT	CAIRMDSPNSPLHF